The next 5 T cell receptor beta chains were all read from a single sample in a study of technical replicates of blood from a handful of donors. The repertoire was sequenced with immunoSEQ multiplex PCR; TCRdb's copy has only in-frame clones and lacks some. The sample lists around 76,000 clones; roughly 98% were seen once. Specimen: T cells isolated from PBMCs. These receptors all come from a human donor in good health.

CDR3 in amino acids: CASSLTREETQYF. DNA of the CDR3: TGTGCCAGCAGCTTAACGCGGGAGGAGACCCAGTACTTC. This chain uses TRBV7-3 with TRBJ2-5, with 7 bases that match TRBD2. The junction had 0 bases not matched to a gene; V was cut back by 0 bases and J by 5 bases. The CDR3 has 13 amino acids. CDR1 and CDR2 from the germline V gene are SGHTA and FQGTGA.

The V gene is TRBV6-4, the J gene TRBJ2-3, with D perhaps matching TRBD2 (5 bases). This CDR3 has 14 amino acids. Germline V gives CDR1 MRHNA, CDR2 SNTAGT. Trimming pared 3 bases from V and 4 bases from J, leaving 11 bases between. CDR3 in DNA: TGTGCCAGCAGTGAGGCCCGGGAAGCAGATACGCAGTATTTT. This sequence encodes CASSEAREADTQYF.

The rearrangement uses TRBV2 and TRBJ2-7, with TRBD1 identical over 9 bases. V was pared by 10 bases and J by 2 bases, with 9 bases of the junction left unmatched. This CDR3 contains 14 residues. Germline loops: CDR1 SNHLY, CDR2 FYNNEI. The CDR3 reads CANTGTGTPYEQYF. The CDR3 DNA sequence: TGTGCCAACACCGGGACAGGGACCCCCTACGAGCAGTACTTC. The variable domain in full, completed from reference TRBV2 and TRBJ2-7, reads EPEVTQTPSHQVTQMGQEVILRCVPISNHLYFYWYRQILGQKVEFLVSFYNNEISEKSEIFDDQFSVERPDGSNFTLKIRSTKLEDSAMYFCANTGTGTPYEQYFGPGTRLTVT.

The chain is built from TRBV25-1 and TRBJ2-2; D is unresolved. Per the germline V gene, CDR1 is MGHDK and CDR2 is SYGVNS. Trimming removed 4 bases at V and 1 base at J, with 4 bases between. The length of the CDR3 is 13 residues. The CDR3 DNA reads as TGTGCCAGCAGTGTTCAGAACACCGGGGAGCTGTTTTTT. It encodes CASSVQNTGELFF.

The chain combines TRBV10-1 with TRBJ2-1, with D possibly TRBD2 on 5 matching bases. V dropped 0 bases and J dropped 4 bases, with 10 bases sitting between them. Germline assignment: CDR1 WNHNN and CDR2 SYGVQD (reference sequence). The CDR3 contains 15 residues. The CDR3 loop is CASSESLLGYNEQFF. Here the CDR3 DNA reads TGCGCCAGCAGTGAGTCGTTACTAGGGTACAATGAGCAGTTCTTC.